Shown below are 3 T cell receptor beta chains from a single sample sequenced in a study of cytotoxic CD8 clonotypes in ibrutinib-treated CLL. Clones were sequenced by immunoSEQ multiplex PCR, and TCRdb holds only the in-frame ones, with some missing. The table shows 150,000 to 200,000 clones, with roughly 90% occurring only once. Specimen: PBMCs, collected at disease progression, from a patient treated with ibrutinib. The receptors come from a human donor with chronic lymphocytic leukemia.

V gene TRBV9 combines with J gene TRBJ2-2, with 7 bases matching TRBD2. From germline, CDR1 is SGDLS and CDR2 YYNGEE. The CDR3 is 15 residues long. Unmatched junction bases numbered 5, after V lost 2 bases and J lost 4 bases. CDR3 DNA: TGTGCCAGCAGCGTCGGGGGAGGGAGCACCGGGGAGCTGTTTTTT. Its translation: CASSVGGGSTGELFF.

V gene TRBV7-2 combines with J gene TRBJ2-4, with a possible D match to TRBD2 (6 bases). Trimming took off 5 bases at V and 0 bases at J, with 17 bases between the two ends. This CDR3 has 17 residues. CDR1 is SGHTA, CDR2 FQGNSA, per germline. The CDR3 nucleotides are TGTGCCAGCAGCGCATGGGACTCGATATTAGCCAAAAACATTCAGTACTTC. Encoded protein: CASSAWDSILAKNIQYF.

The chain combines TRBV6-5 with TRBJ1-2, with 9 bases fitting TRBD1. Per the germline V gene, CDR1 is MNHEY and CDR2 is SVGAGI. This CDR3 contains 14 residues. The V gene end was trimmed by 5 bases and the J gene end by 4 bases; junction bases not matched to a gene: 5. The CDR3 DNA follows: TGTGCCAGCAGTGACGGGACAGGGATCTATGGCTACACCTTC. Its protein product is CASSDGTGIYGYTF.